This TCR beta chain was captured by sequencing in a study of cytomegalovirus exposure and HLA in healthy donors. About the research overall: Out of roughly 200 million T cells, an earlier analysis found 117 million unique TCR beta sequences in total. The study, taken as a whole, reports: CMV serostatus was the only immune exposure information that was available. In a later analysis, parvovirus B19, influenza, CMV and Epstein-Barr virus appeared linked to several top co-occurrence clusters.

Per germline, CDR1 MGHDK and CDR2 SYGVNS. CDR3 length equals 17 residues. With 7 bases clipped from V and 1 base from J, the junction kept 10 bases outside the gene matches. This clone has just a few counts. Its antigen is currently unknown. Both 60 Vbeta primers and 13 Jbeta primers went into the PCR. As originally analysed: Later, tens of millions of unique TCR beta chains were counted in an analysis, and approximately 9.9 million of them were shared. Profiled with immunoSEQ multiplex PCR; TCRdb holds only in-frame clones, not every one. V and J calls and clone size are copied from that table; D and trimming were computed from the DNA. The sample carries roughly 98,000 clones, about 80% recorded once.

This clonotype originated in a man between 18 and 29 years old in good health and CMV-seropositive. The rearrangement links TRBV25-1 to TRBJ1-2, with 12 bases fitting TRBD1. The sequencing sample was made of PBMCs. The CDR3 nucleotides are TGTGCCAGCAACTCCCAGGGGACAGGGGGCCATAACTATGGCTACACCTTC. Its protein is CASNSQGTGGHNYGYTF.